This T cell receptor beta chain was recorded in a study of regulatory T cells in long-lasting Graves disease listed by TCRdb under 2021. Regarding the study in general: Persistent Graves' disease was defined as antithyroid drug treatment for over 5 years with persistently positive TSH receptor autoantibodies. Patients with persistent Graves' disease were compared with patients with newly diagnosed Graves' disease using TCR sequencing and RNA sequencing of peripheral blood. The study took place in China and was registered as a clinical trial. TCR sequencing covered some 13 persistent and around 20 newly diagnosed Graves' disease patients, around 33 samples in total. Antithyroid drugs had been taken for ten to twelve years on average by persistent Graves' disease patients in the clinical cohort.

Summary of the overall study and its limitations: A larger number of public clonotypes was shared among persistent patients (approximately 2,600) than among newly diagnosed patients (roughly 970). Sequencing and analysis were restricted to the TCR beta chain. The study examined only peripheral blood because the primary lesion, thyroid tissue, could not be accessed. Compared with newly diagnosed patients, patients with persistent Graves' disease had lower TCR Shannon entropy and fewer highly expanded clones, which suggests clonal expansion. Preferential use of TRBV28, TRBJ1-2 and TRBJ2-5 was observed in persistent disease, whereas TRBV20-1 and TRBJ2-1 were favored in newly diagnosed disease. The small sample size was acknowledged by the authors as a limitation that may reduce accuracy.

Libraries came from multiplex PCR. TCRdb shows the sequencer as Illumina HiSeq 4000. CDR3 regions were amplified by Arm-PCR with iRepertoire HTBI primers to construct TCR beta libraries. Before sequencing, the PCR products went through gel purification. The paper's processing steps were these. A total of roughly 65 TRBV and 14 TRBJ segments were identified across samples and were used for gene usage analysis of CDR3 amino acid clonotypes. Filtered high-quality paired reads were merged into contigs using COPE and FqMerger. BLAST was used to align contigs to the IMGT TRBV, TRBD and TRBJ reference genes, and CDR3 was defined following IMGT. Clonotypes above 0.1% frequency were classified as highly expanded clones. Shannon entropy served as the measure of repertoire diversity, while the Gini coefficient captured V-J evenness. A clonotype found in more than one individual was treated as public. The public reads were run again by TCRdb, first through fastp at Q25 and then through MiXCR, and only productive beta chains were kept. Each CDR3 protein appears once, grouped with its most common genes and DNA. The V and J calls, along with clone size, are taken from TCRdb and not from the paper's own processing. The sample has 600,000 to 850,000 distinct CDR3 sequences on record, roughly 30% of them singletons. 40% to 50% of the sample lies in the top ten.

The sample's time point label is to be understood as: persistent/refractory GD, antithyroid drugs over 5 years with positive TRAb. For both TCR sequencing and RNA sequencing, RNA was extracted from PBMCs using TRIzol. Graves' disease was diagnosed according to American Thyroid Association guidelines. Recruitment of patients was carried out at an endocrinology department in Xi'an, China. Each patient gave roughly 8.4 milliliters of peripheral blood, collected in an EDTA anticoagulant tube. Ficoll Paque Plus density gradient separation was used to isolate PBMCs, and no further T cell sorting was performed. RNA quality was checked with an Agilent 2100 Bioanalyzer and agarose gel, and concentration with a NanoDrop 2000. This clonotype was recorded a few times. What antigen it recognizes has not been identified. Base qualities are not provided; no much larger clone lies one nucleotide away. Deletion took 1 base off V and 3 bases off J, with a span of 7 bases between the germline ends. CDR1 and CDR2 (LNHNV, YYDKDF) derive from the germline V gene (reference sequence). From the cysteine up to the phenylalanine, the CDR3 has a length of 14 residues. Only the CDR3 DNA stays, 42 bases, in frame from base 1.

This chain is built from TRBV15 and TRBJ1-5; confidence is insufficient to name the D gene. The material sequenced was peripheral blood mononuclear cells (PBMCs), taken when the disease was refractory, from a patient treated with antithyroid drugs. This clonotype was obtained from a female donor with Graves disease. The CDR3 region: CATSRVGNNQPQHF. The nucleotides are TGTGCCACCAGCAGAGTAGGTAACAATCAGCCCCAGCATTTT.